The present entry profiles one TCR beta chain with its context. One end of the junction does not line up with germline, which may come from a read error. The table came from immunoSEQ multiplex PCR; TCRdb's copy has only in-frame clones and leaves some out. The table has 2,500 to 3,000 clones, about 88% seen once. This sample stems from a study of tumor T cells in aggressive B-cell lymphoma. Per the germline V gene, CDR1 is SGHRS and CDR2 is YFSETQ. The CDR3 runs 15 residues. The clonotype originates from an adult with diffuse large B cell lymphoma. The V and J genes are TRBV5-1 and TRBJ2-5; TRBD1 agrees at 10 bases. The sequenced sample consisted of tumor tissue. CDR3 DNA sequence: TGCGCCAGCAGTTTGGACCCTGACAGGGGGCAGACCCAGTACTTC. Amino acids: CASSLDPDRGQTQYF.